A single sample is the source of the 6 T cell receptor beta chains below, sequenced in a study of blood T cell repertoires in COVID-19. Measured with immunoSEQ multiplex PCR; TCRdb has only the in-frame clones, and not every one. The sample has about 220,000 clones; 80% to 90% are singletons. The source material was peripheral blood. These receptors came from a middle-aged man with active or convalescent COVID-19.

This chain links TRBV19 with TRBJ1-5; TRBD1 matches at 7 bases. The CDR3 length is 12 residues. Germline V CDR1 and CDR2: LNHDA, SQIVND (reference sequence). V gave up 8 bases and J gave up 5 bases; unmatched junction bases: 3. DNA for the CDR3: TGTGCCAGTCGACAGGGAGATCAGCCCCAGCATTTT. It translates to CASRQGDQPQHF.

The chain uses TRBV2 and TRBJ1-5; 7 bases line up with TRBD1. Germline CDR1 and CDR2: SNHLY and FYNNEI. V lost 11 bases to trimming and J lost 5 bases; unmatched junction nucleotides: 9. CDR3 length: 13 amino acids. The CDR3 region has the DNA TGTGCCGCAGGGCAGGGGGGATATCAGCCCCAGCATTTT. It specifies CAAGQGGYQPQHF.

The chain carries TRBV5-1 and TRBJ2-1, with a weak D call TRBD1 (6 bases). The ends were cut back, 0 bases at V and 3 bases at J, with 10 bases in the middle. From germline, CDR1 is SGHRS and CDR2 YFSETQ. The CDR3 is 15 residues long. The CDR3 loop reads CASSLEQGVYNEQFF. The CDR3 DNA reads TGCGCCAGCAGCTTGGAACAGGGCGTCTACAATGAGCAGTTCTTC.

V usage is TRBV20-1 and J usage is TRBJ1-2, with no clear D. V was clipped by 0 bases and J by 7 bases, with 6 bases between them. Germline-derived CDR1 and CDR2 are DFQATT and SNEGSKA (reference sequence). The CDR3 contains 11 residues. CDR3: CSARDPSGYTF. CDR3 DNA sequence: TGCAGTGCTAGAGATCCATCTGGCTACACCTTC.

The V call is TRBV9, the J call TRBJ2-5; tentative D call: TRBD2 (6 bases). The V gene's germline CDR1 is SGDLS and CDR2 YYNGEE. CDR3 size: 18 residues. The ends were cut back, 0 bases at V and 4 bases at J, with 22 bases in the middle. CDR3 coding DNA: TGTGCCAGCAGCGTAGAATCGAGATCCGGGAGACTCCGAGAGACCCAGTACTTC. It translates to CASSVESRSGRLRETQYF.

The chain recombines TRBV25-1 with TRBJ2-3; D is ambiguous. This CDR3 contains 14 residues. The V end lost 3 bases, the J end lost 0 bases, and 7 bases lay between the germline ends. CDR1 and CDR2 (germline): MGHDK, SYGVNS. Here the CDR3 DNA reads TGTGCCAGCAGTGATTCGGAGAGCACAGATACGCAGTATTTT. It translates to CASSDSESTDTQYF.